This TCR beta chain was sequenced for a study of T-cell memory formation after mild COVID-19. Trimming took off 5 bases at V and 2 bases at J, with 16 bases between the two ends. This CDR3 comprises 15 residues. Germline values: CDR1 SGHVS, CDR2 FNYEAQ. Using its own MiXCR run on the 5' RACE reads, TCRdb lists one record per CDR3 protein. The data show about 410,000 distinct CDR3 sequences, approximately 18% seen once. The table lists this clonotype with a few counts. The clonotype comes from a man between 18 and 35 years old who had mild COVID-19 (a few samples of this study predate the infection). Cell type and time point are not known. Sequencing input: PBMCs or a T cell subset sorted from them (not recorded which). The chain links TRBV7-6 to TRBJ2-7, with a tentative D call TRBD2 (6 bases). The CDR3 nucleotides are TGTGCCAGCAGCCGGGACTCGGGGAACGCCTACGAGCAGTACTTC. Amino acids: CASSRDSGNAYEQYF.